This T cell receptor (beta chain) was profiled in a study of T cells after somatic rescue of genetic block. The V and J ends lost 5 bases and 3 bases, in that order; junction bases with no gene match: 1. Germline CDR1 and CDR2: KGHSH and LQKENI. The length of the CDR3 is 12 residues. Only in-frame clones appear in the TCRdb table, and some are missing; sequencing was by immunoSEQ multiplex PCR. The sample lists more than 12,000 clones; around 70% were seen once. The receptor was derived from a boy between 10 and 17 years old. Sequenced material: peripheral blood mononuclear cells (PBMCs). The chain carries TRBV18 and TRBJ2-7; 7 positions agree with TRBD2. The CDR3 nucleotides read TGTGCCAGCTCAGGGACTATCTACGAGCAGTACTTC. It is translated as CASSGTIYEQYF.